The source of this T cell receptor beta chain is a study of blood T cell repertoires in COVID-19. The repertoire was sequenced with immunoSEQ multiplex PCR; TCRdb's copy has only in-frame clones and lacks some. The sample consists of under 300,000 clones, less than 85% of them appearing once. This CDR3 contains 14 residues. In germline, CDR1 is SGHTA, CDR2 FQGNSA. The trim removed 5 bases at V and 4 bases at J, leaving 5 bases unmatched. In Seattle, patients joined the study during active infection and were tracked longitudinally. The sequence was obtained from a human donor with COVID-19, enrolled during active disease. The donor label of this sample is uncertain. This chain uses TRBV7-2 with TRBJ2-5; 9 bases align to TRBD1. The sequenced material came from peripheral blood. The DNA of the CDR3 is TGTGCCAGCAGCCGGGACAGGGCAAGAGAGACCCAGTACTTC. It specifies CASSRDRARETQYF. The full variable domain, in which reference TRBV7-2 and TRBJ2-5 provide the parts outside the CDR3, is GAGVSQSPSNKVTEKGKDVELRCDPISGHTALYWYRQSLGQGLEFLIYFQGNSAPDKSGLPSDRFSAERTGGSVSTLTIQRTQQEDSAVYLCASSRDRARETQYFGPGTRLLVL.